The clone carrying this TCR beta chain was observed a few times. How the authors handled the data: Reference gene primers were amplified, and this amplification served to estimate nucleated cell counts. TCRdb's table, derived via immunoSEQ multiplex PCR, lists solely in-frame clones and lacks some. That table supplies the V and J calls and clone size; D and trimming were determined from the DNA. The sample holds about 270,000 clones, about 87% seen once. This specimen comes from a study of blood T cell repertoires in COVID-19. Study as a whole: Sample material is recorded as cDNA or gDNA derived from T cells, B-cell-depleted T cells, or PBMCs.

V trimming: 2 bases; J trimming: 0 bases; junction bases outside the gene matches: 10. Germline V CDR1 and CDR2: MNHEY, SVGEGT. This CDR3 is 19 amino acids long. Cohort assignment relied on participant-reported clinical history. Among Cohort 3 donors, those recovered had two negative PCRs, clearance, or symptom resolution. The chain is built from TRBV6-2 or TRBV6-3 and TRBJ2-4; 10 bases are a match to TRBD2. Sequenced material: PBMCs or T cells enriched from blood (not recorded which). This TCR derives from a woman aged 45 to 65 who had recovered from COVID-19. CDR3 residues: CASSYPPGLAELAKNIQYF. In nucleotides, the CDR3 is TGTGCCAGCAGTTACCCCCCTGGACTAGCGGAACTAGCCAAAAACATTCAGTACTTC.